The 4 T cell receptor beta chains below come from one sample, sequenced in a study of CD8 T cells in Susac syndrome. Reverse transcription used about 0.45 to 1 ug RNA and random hexamers. TCRdb reanalysed the immunoSEQ multiplex PCR reads using MiXCR and keeps one entry per CDR3 protein. The sample shows about 150,000 distinct CDR3 sequences, just under 97% of them seen only once. The sequenced material came from CD8+ T cells from PBMCs. These receptors all come from a human donor with multiple sclerosis.

The V and J genes are TRBV20-1 and TRBJ2-3; a possible D gene is TRBD1 (6 bases). Trimming pared 0 bases from V and 2 bases from J, leaving 9 bases between. Germline V gene sequence: CDR1 DFQATT, CDR2 SNEGSKA (reference sequence). The CDR3 has 14 amino acids. The DNA of the CDR3 is TGCAGTGCTAGAGAGGACAGCTTCACAGATACGCAGTATTTT. Translating it yields CSAREDSFTDTQYF.

V usage is TRBV2 and J usage is TRBJ2-7, with D possibly matching TRBD1 (6 bases). The V gene's germline CDR1 is SNHLY and CDR2 FYNNEI. This CDR3 region has 12 residues. V lost 6 bases to trimming and J lost 6 bases, with 12 bases between them. DNA for the CDR3: TGTGCCAGCAGCGCTCCAGGGGTCGAGCAGTACGTC. It is translated as CASSAPGVEQYV.

V is TRBV29-1 and J is TRBJ1-1, with 10 bases aligning to TRBD1. The CDR3 contains 13 residues. The germline V gene encodes CDR1 SQVTM and CDR2 ANQGSEA. V shed 3 bases, J shed 7 bases, and the junction held 5 bases outside the gene matches. DNA for the CDR3: TGCAGCGTTGAGGTTGGGACAGGGGTTGAAGCTTTCTTT. This encodes CSVEVGTGVEAFF.

The rearrangement joins TRBV25-1 to TRBJ1-1; TRBD1 might be the D (5 bases). The CDR3 is 15 residues long. CDR1 is MGHDK and CDR2 is SYGVNS in the germline V gene. V lost 7 bases and J lost 0, with 15 bases in between. CDR3 bases: TGTGCCAGCACCCGGCCCGCAGGGCTGAACACTGAAGCTTTCTTT. Its protein is CASTRPAGLNTEAFF.